This is a list of T cell receptor beta chains from one sample in a study of blood T cell repertoires in COVID-19. Clones were read by immunoSEQ multiplex PCR, and TCRdb kept only the in-frame ones, dropping some. The sample has under 300,000 clones; 88% are singletons. Sequenced: PBMCs or T cells enriched from blood (not recorded which). These receptor sequences come from a woman aged 60-75 years in a cohort exposed to, infected with or recovered from COVID-19 (not recorded which). Both conserved end residues are part of each CDR3. The D gene is left open where the match is weak. Size is omitted from some rows. Given values are once, few, many or a class for expanded clones.

TRBJ2-7,TRBV27,NA,NA,CASSLYPAYEQYF,TGTGCCAGCAGTTTATACCCAGCCTACGAGCAGTACTTC
TRBJ2-5,TRBV27,NA,TRBD2,CASSFDGGRGGTQYF,TGTGCCAGCAGTTTTGATGGGGGCCGGGGGGGGACCCAGTACTTC
TRBJ1-1,TRBV7-9,NA,NA,CAVRPSTEAFF,TGTGCCGTCCGACCTAGCACTGAAGCTTTCTTT
TRBJ2-7,TRBV7-2,NA,NA,CASSTAGVGAYEQYF,TGTGCCAGCAGCACCGCAGGGGTGGGGGCCTACGAGCAGTACTTC
TRBJ1-4,TRBV28,NA,TRBD1,CASTQQGADEKLFF,TGTGCCAGCACTCAACAGGGGGCGGATGAAAAACTGTTTTTT
TRBJ2-7,TRBV2,few,NA,CASSGLREREQYF,TGTGCCAGCAGTGGGTTGCGGGAACGGGAGCAGTACTTC
TRBJ2-1,TRBV5-5,NA,NA,CASSPGGVYNEQFF,TGTGCCAGCAGCCCCGGCGGAGTCTACAATGAGCAGTTCTTC
TRBJ1-4,TRBV19,NA,NA,CATSRETNEKLFF,TGTGCCACAAGCAGGGAAACTAATGAAAAACTGTTTTTT
TRBJ1-1,TRBV5-1,once,NA,CASRYRMTGNTEAFF,TGCGCCAGCAGATATAGAATGACAGGGAACACTGAAGCTTTCTTT
TRBJ1-6,TRBV5-4,few,NA,CASSLLSDRTSPLHF,TGTGCCAGCAGCTTGTTAAGTGACAGAACATCACCCCTCCACTTT
TRBJ1-5,TRBV24-1,NA,TRBD1,CATSDSGQGNNQPQHF,TGTGCCACCAGTGATTCGGGACAGGGGAACAATCAGCCCCAGCATTTT
TRBJ1-2,TRBV3-1/TRBV3-2,NA,NA,CASSQDSPGRYTF,TGTGCCAGCAGCCAGGACAGCCCGGGGCGCTACACCTTC
TRBJ1-2,TRBV18,NA,TRBD1,CASSPGTGWGYTF,TGTGCCAGCTCACCCGGGACAGGGTGGGGCTACACCTTC
TRBJ2-3,TRBV6-5,NA,TRBD2,CASCLAGGTDTQYF,TGTGCCAGCTGTCTAGCGGGGGGCACAGATACGCAGTATTTT
TRBJ2-6,TRBV11-3,NA,TRBD1,CASSPGTGSAGANVLTF,TGTGCCAGCAGCCCTGGGACAGGGTCGGCTGGGGCCAACGTCCTGACTTTC
TRBJ2-1,TRBV6-2/TRBV6-3,NA,NA,CASSYWATSEQFF,TGTGCCAGCAGTTACTGGGCTACCAGTGAGCAGTTCTTC
TRBJ1-4,TRBV18,NA,NA,CASSPPGLRNEKLFF,TGTGCCAGCTCACCTCCGGGACTGCGGAATGAAAAACTGTTTTTT
TRBJ2-7,TRBV30,NA,NA,CAWSVGRGRGEQYF,TGTGCCTGGAGTGTAGGCAGGGGAAGAGGCGAGCAGTACTTC
TRBJ2-1,TRBV7-2,NA,NA,CASSSSYSSYNEQFF,TGTGCCAGCAGCTCTTCATACAGCTCCTACAATGAGCAGTTCTTC
TRBJ1-2,TRBV7-2,NA,TRBD1,CASSTGTGIYGYTF,TGTGCCAGCAGCACAGGGACAGGGATCTATGGCTACACCTTC
TRBJ2-7,TRBV29-1,NA,NA,CSSLGAASHEQYF,TGCAGCTCCCTTGGGGCGGCGAGCCACGAGCAGTACTTC
TRBJ2-6,TRBV18,NA,TRBD1,CASRPPGTGSSGANVLTF,TGTGCCAGCCGTCCCCCCGGGACAGGCAGCTCTGGGGCCAACGTCCTGACTTTC
TRBJ1-3,TRBV6-5,few,NA,CATFGGNTIYF,TGTGCCACCTTTGGAGGTAACACCATATATTTT
TRBJ1-4,TRBV14,few,NA,CASSPRDSATNEKLFF,TGTGCCAGCAGCCCTCGAGACAGTGCAACTAATGAAAAACTGTTTTTT
TRBJ2-7,TRBV9,few,TRBD2,CASSVASGPSYEQYF,TGTGCCAGCAGCGTAGCTAGCGGGCCCTCCTACGAGCAGTACTTC
TRBJ2-3,TRBV5-1,NA,TRBD1,CASTRTGEVDTQYF,TGCGCCAGCACCCGGACAGGGGAGGTAGATACGCAGTATTTT
TRBJ2-4,TRBV19,NA,NA,CASSRKGDGKNIQYF,TGTGCCAGTAGTAGAAAGGGGGACGGGAAAAACATTCAGTACTTC
TRBJ2-2,TRBV7-2,NA,NA,CASSPRTGLLTGELFF,TGTGCCAGCAGCCCTCGGACTGGGCTCCTCACCGGGGAGCTGTTTTTT
TRBJ2-7,TRBV23-1,once,TRBD2,CASSHPGRGLVSYEQYF,TGCGCCAGCAGTCATCCCGGGCGAGGACTAGTAAGCTACGAGCAGTACTTC
TRBJ2-6,TRBV4-3,NA,TRBD1,CASSRQGDTNVLTF,TGCGCCAGCAGTAGACAGGGCGATACCAACGTCCTGACTTTC
TRBJ1-2,TRBV29-1,NA,NA,CSVRGGYGYTF,TGCAGCGTTAGGGGAGGATATGGCTACACCTTC
TRBJ2-6,TRBV25-1,NA,NA,CASSDPRRSGANVLTF,TGTGCCAGCAGTGATCCCAGGCGCTCTGGGGCCAACGTCCTGACTTTC
TRBJ2-2,TRBV27,NA,NA,CASSMQGIGELFF,TGTGCCAGCAGTATGCAGGGTATCGGGGAGCTGTTTTTT
TRBJ2-3,TRBV6-5,NA,TRBD1,CATTNHRGYTDTQYF,TGTGCCACAACTAATCACAGGGGTTACACAGATACGCAGTATTTT
TRBJ1-4,TRBV28,NA,TRBD1,CASSPPDRGYEKLFF,TGTGCCAGCAGTCCACCGGACAGGGGATACGAAAAACTGTTTTTT
TRBJ1-3,TRBV9,NA,TRBD1,CASSSGQGAGNTIYF,TGTGCCAGCAGCTCCGGACAGGGGGCCGGAAACACCATATATTTT
TRBJ2-7,TRBV11-2,once,TRBD2,CASSPWTSGSYEQYF,TGTGCCAGCAGCCCCTGGACTAGCGGGAGCTACGAGCAGTACTTC
TRBJ2-1,TRBV7-8,NA,NA,CASSSEANSYNEQFF,TGTGCCAGCAGCTCGGAGGCAAACTCCTACAATGAGCAGTTCTTC
TRBJ1-6,TRBV5-4,NA,NA,CASSLDSSPLHF,TGTGCCAGCAGCTTGGACAGCTCACCCCTCCACTTT
TRBJ2-4,TRBV6-5,NA,TRBD2,CASRLAPAKNIQYF,TGTGCCAGCAGACTAGCGCCCGCCAAAAACATTCAGTACTTC
TRBJ1-2,TRBV9,NA,TRBD1,CASSVMTGNANYGYTF,TGTGCCAGCAGCGTCATGACAGGGAATGCTAACTATGGCTACACCTTC
TRBJ2-7,TRBV7-2,NA,TRBD1,CASSAWTGDFYEQYF,TGTGCCAGCAGCGCCTGGACAGGGGACTTCTACGAGCAGTACTTC
TRBJ1-2,TRBV24-1,NA,NA,CATSAKQGYGYTF,TGTGCCACCAGTGCTAAGCAGGGCTATGGCTACACCTTC
TRBJ2-4,TRBV12-3/TRBV12-4,NA,NA,CASSLGGGDIQYF,TGTGCCAGCAGTTTGGGAGGGGGTGACATTCAGTACTTC
TRBJ2-7,TRBV19,NA,NA,CASSINRDGYEQYF,TGTGCCAGTAGTATAAACAGGGACGGCTACGAGCAGTACTTC